This is a list of T cell receptor beta chains from one sample in a study of cytomegalovirus exposure and HLA in healthy donors. Produced via immunoSEQ multiplex PCR; TCRdb's table is partial and in-frame only. Of 150,000 to 170,000 clones listed, about 74% are singletons. Sequenced sample: PBMCs. Receptors originate from a woman in her 40s in good health and CMV-seronegative. The CDR3 runs from the conserved cysteine through the conserved F or W. Each record gives: CDR3 protein, V gene, J gene.

CASSEGQANTEAFF	TRBV6-1	TRBJ1-1
CASSLIDGGKETQYF	TRBV5-4	TRBJ2-5
CASSLAGKLYNEQFF	TRBV19	TRBJ2-1
CASREGDRGSYGYTF	TRBV2	TRBJ1-2
CASSLTVREPQHF	TRBV27	TRBJ1-5
CASSFSLAEAFF	TRBV11-3	TRBJ1-1
CASSLGAGANVLTF	TRBV5-8	TRBJ2-6
CAWGGTVAYGYTF	TRBV30	TRBJ1-2
CASSLDSGGSYEQYF	TRBV13	TRBJ2-7
CASSYAGTNYEQYF	TRBV6-6	TRBJ2-7
CAISEERSYGYTF	TRBV10-3	TRBJ1-2
CASSKGQLYEQYF	TRBV5-3	TRBJ2-7
CASSLEGRTGELFF	TRBV5-1	TRBJ2-2
CASSPWGGTTGELFF	TRBV7-2	TRBJ2-2
CASSLGTGGGNTEAFF	TRBV11-3	TRBJ1-1
CASSPRQGRYEQYF	TRBV6-5	TRBJ2-7
CASTQGAGDTEAFF	TRBV6-4	TRBJ1-1
CASSETGSFQPQHF	TRBV5-1	TRBJ1-5
CASSYGNGREAFF	TRBV6-5	TRBJ1-1
CASSYDSSYEQYF	TRBV6-6	TRBJ2-7
CASSIMSGNYNEQFF	TRBV19	TRBJ2-1
CASSQGLLAGGTYEQYF	TRBV4-1	TRBJ2-7
CATRQGVAEAFF	TRBV7-6	TRBJ1-1
CAISGAPNQPQHF	TRBV10-3	TRBJ1-5
CAISERDRGGNQPQHF	TRBV10-3	TRBJ1-5
CASSVEKSGNGYTF	TRBV9	TRBJ1-2
CASSLGGQGRSGEQYF	TRBV5-1	TRBJ2-7
CASSYGTDQLADTQYF	TRBV5-1	TRBJ2-3
CASSYGQNTEAFF	TRBV11-3	TRBJ1-1
CASSLLVEAGELFF	TRBV5-1	TRBJ2-2
CASSLASGGSYEQYF	TRBV7-6	TRBJ2-7
CASRRDQGAGRYGYTF	TRBV27	TRBJ1-2
CASSFGQGSQPQHF	TRBV7-8	TRBJ1-5
CASSQRQHYVHNEQFF	TRBV4-1	TRBJ2-1
CASSYAEGTDTQYF	TRBV6-5	TRBJ2-3
CASILKVRNTGELFF	TRBV6-6	TRBJ2-2
CASSLGLNTGELFF	TRBV7-2	TRBJ2-2
CASSEGFYGYTF	TRBV2	TRBJ1-2
CASRTPKASGGPQGEQYF	TRBV28	TRBJ2-7
CAWRVFSGEQFF	TRBV30	TRBJ2-1
CASSQDPAGGRGSYNEQFF	TRBV4-2	TRBJ2-1
CAWSVGQGAGYTF	TRBV30	TRBJ1-2
CASSAAGTSGSLDF	TRBV7-2	TRBJ2-3
CASSFGEEGFGYTF	TRBV5-4	TRBJ1-2
CASNGLAAHTDTQYF	TRBV6-1	TRBJ2-3
CASSLGQGQETQYF	TRBV5-4	TRBJ2-5
CSVEAAYEQYF	TRBV29-1	TRBJ2-7
CAISESIAGATDTQYF	TRBV10-3	TRBJ2-3